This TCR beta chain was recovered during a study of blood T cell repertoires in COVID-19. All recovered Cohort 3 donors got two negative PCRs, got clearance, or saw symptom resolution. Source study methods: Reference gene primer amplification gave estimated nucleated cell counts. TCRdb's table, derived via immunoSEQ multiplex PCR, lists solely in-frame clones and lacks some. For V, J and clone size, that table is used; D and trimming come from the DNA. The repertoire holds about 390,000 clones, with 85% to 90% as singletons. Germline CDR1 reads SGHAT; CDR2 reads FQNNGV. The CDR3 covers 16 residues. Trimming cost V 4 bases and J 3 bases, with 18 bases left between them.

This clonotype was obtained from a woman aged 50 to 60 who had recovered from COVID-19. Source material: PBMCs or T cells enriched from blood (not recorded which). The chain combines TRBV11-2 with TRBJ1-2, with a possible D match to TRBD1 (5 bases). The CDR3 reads CASSYGGVGSDYGYTF. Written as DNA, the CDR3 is TGTGCCAGCAGCTACGGAGGGGTAGGGTCAGACTATGGCTACACCTTC.